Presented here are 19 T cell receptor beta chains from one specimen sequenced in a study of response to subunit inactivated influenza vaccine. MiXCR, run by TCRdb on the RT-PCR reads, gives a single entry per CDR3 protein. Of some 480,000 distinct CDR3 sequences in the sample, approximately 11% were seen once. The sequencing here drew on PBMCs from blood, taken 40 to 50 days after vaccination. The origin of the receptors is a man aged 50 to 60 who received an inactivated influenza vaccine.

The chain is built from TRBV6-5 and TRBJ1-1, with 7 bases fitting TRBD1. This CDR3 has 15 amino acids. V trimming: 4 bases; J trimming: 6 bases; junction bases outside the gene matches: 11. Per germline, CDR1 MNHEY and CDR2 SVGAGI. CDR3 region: CASSSMGTATSEAFF. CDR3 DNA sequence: TGTGCCAGCAGTTCCATGGGGACAGCTACTTCTGAAGCTTTCTTT.

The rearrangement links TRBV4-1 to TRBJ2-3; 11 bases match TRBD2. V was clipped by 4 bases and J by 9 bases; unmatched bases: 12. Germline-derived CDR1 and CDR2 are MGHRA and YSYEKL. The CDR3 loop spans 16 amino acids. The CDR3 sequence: CASSRETSGGPFTQYF. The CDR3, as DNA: TGCGCCAGCAGCCGAGAAACTAGCGGGGGACCATTCACGCAGTATTTT.

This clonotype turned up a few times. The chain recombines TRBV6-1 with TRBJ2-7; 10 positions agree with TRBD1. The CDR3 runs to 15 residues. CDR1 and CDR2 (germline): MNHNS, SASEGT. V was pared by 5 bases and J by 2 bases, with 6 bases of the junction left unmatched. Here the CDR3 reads CASSQGTGATYEQYF. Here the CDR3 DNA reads TGTGCCAGCAGTCAAGGGACAGGGGCAACCTACGAGCAGTACTTC.

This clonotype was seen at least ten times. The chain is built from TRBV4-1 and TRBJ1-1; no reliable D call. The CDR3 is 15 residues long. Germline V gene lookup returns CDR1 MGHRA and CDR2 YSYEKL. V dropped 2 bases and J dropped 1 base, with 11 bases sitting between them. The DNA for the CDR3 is TGCGCCAGCAGCCAACACTTTACAAGGAACACTGAAGCTTTCTTT. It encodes CASSQHFTRNTEAFF.

The CDR3, as DNA: TGTGCCAGCAGTTACTCAGCCGGATATGGCTACACCTTC. Its translation: CASSYSAGYGYTF. This chain uses TRBV6-5 with TRBJ1-2; no definite D call. The V gene lost 0 bases and the J gene lost 5 bases, with 7 bases spanning the gap. The CDR3 sequence is 13 residues long. Per the germline V gene, CDR1 is MNHEY and CDR2 is SVGAGI.

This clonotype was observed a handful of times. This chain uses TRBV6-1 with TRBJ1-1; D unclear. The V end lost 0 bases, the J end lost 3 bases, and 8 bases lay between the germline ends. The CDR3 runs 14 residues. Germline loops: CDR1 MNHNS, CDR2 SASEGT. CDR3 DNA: TGTGCCAGCAGTGAAGCGGGCGCGGACACTGAAGCTTTCTTT. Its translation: CASSEAGADTEAFF.

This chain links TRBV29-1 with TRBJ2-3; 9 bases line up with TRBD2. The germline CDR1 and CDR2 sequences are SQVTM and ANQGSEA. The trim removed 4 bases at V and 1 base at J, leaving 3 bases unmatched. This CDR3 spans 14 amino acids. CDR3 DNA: TGCAGCGTTGCCCCTAGCGGGGGCACAGATACGCAGTATTTT. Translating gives CSVAPSGGTDTQYF.

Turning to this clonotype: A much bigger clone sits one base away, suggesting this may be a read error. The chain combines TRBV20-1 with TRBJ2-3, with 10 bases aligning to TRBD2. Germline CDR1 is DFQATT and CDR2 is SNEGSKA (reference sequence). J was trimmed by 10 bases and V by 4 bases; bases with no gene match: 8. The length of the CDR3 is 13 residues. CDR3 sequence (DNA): TGCAGTGCTACTGGAGGGACTAGCGATGCGCAGTATTTT. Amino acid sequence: CSATGGTSDAQYF.

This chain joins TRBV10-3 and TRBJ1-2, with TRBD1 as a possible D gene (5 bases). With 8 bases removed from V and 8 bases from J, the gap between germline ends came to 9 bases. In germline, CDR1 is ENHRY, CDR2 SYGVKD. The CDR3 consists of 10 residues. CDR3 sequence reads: CAIWGDGYTF. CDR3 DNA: TGTGCCATCTGGGGGGACGGCTACACCTTC.

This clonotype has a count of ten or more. The CDR3: CSASEASGSYEQYF. CDR3 sequence (DNA): TGCAGTGCTAGTGAGGCTAGCGGGAGTTACGAGCAGTACTTC. The rearrangement links TRBV20-1 to TRBJ2-7; TRBD2 agrees at 10 bases. The V and J ends lost 3 bases and 4 bases, in that order; junction bases with no gene match: 6. Germline lookup yields CDR1 DFQATT and CDR2 SNEGSKA (reference sequence). This CDR3 spans 14 amino acids.

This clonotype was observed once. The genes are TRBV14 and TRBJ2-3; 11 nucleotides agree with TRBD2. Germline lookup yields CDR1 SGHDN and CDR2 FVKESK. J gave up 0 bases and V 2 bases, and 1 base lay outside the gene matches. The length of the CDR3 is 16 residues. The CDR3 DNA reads TGTGCCAGCAGCCAACTAGCGGGAGGCAGCACAGATACGCAGTATTTT. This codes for CASSQLAGGSTDTQYF.

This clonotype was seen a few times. The CDR3 DNA follows: TGTGCCAGCCAAGGGACAGGTTGGGTCGAGCAGTACTTC. It codes for CASQGTGWVEQYF. The V and J genes are TRBV12-3 or TRBV12-4 and TRBJ2-7, with TRBD1 matching 8 bases. Trimming at V came to 8 bases and at J to 6 bases, leaving 9 bases not matched to a gene. This CDR3 has 13 amino acids.

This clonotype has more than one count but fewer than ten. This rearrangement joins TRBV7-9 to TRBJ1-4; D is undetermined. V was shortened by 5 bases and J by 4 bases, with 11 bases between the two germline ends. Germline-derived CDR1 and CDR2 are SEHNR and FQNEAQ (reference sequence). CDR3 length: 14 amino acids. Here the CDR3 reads CASSQGQDNEKLFF. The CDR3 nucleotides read TGTGCCAGCAGCCAAGGGCAGGATAATGAAAAACTGTTTTTT.

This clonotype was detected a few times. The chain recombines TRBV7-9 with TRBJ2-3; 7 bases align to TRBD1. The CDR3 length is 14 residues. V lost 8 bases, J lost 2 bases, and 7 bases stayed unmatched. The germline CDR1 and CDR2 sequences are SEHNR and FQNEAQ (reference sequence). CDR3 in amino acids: CASHLKGATDTQYF. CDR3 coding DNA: TGTGCCAGCCACCTAAAGGGGGCCACAGATACGCAGTATTTT. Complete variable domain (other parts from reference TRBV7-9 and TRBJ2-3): DTGVSQNPRHKITKRGQNVTFRCDPISEHNRLYWYRQTLGQGPEFLTYFQNEAQLEKSRLLSDRFSAERPKGSFSTLEIQRTEQGDSAMYLCASHLKGATDTQYFGPGTRLTVL.

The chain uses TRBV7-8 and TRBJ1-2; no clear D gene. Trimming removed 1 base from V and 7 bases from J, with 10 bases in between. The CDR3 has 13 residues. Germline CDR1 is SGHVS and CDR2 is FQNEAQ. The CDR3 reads CASSLVSGPGYTF. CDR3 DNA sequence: TGTGCCAGCAGCTTAGTCTCCGGGCCTGGCTACACCTTC.

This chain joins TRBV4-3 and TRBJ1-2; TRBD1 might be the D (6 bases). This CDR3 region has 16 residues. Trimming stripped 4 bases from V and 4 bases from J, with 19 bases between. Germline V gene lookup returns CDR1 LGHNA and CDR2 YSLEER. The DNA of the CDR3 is TGCGCCAGCAGCCCGGGACTGGGTCAGGGGACCTATGGCTACACCTTC. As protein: CASSPGLGQGTYGYTF.

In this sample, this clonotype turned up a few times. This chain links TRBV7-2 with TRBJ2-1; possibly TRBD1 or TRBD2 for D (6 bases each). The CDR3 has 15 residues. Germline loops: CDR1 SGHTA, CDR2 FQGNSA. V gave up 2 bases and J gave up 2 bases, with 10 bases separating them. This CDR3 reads CASSLLGGTYNEQFF. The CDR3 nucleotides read TGTGCCAGCAGCTTACTGGGGGGCACCTACAATGAGCAGTTCTTC.

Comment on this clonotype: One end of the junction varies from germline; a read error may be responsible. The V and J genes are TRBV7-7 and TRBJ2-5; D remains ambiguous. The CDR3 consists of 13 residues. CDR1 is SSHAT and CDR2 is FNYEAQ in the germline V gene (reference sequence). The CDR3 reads CASSLNNHETQYF. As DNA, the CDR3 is TGTGCTAGCAGCCTGAATAACCATGAGACCCAGTACTTC. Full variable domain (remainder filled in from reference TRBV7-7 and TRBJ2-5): GAGVSQSPRYKVTKRGQDVTLRCDPISSHATLYWYQQALGQGPEFLTYFNYEAQPDKSGLPSDRFSAERPEGSISTLTIQRTEQRDSAMYRCASSLNNHETQYFGPGTRLLVL.

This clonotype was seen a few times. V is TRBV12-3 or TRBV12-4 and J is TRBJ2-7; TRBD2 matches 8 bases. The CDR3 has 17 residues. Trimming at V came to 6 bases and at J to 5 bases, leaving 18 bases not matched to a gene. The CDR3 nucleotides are TGTGCCAGCAGCTTCGGCCGGGGCCTAGCGGGTCATAACGAGCAGTACTTC. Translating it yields CASSFGRGLAGHNEQYF.